This T cell receptor beta chain is drawn from a study of cytomegalovirus exposure and HLA in healthy donors. Study context: Of several hundred genotyped donors, about 81% grouped in the Caucasian-associated ancestry cluster.

Sampled while nominally healthy, donors likely had unrecorded immune exposures. This clone has only a few counts. V was pared by 3 bases and J by 6 bases, with 12 bases between. Germline CDR1 is ENHRY and CDR2 is SYGVKD. The CDR3 is made up of 14 amino acids. Amplification used 60 Vbeta primers and 13 Jbeta primers. Assay used: immunoSEQ multiplex PCR; TCRdb lists only in-frame clones, some missing. The profile shows some 180,000 clones, about 77% of them singletons. This clonotype originated in a young woman in good health and CMV-seropositive. The V and J genes are TRBV10-3 and TRBJ2-1, with D perhaps TRBD1 (6 bases). Sample: PBMCs. CDR3 bases: TGTGCCATCAGTGAAGCCAGGGGTGGCAATGAGCAGTTCTTC. Protein: CAISEARGGNEQFF.